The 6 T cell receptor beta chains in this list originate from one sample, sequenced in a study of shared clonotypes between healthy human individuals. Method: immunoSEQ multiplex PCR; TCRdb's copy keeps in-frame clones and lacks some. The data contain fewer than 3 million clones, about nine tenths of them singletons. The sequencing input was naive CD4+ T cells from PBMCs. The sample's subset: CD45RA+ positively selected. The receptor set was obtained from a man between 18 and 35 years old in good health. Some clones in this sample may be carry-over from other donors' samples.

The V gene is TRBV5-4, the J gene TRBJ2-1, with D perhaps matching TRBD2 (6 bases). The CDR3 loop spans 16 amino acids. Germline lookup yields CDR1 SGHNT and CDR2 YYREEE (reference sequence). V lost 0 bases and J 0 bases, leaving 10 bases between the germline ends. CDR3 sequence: CASSLAAGSSYNEQFF. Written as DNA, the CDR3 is TGTGCCAGCAGCTTGGCCGCGGGGAGCTCCTACAATGAGCAGTTCTTC.

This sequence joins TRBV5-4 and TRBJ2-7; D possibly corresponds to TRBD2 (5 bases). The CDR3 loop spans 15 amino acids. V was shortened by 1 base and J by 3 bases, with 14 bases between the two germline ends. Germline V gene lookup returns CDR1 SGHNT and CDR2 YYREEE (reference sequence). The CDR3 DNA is TGTGCCAGCAGCTTGATCGGCCGGGATGGCTACGAGCAGTACTTC. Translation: CASSLIGRDGYEQYF.

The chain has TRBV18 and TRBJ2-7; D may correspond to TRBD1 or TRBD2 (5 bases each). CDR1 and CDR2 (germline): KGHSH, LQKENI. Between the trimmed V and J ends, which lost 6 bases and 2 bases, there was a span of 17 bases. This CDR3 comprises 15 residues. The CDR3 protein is CASSTPGTDTYEQYF. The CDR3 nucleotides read TGTGCCAGCTCGACTCCCGGGACCGATACCTACGAGCAGTACTTC. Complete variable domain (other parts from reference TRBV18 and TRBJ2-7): NAGVMQNPRHLVRRRGQEARLRCSPMKGHSHVYWYRQLPEEGLKFMVYLQKENIIDESGMPKERFSAEFPKEGPSILRIQQVVRGDSAAYFCASSTPGTDTYEQYFGPGTRLTVT.

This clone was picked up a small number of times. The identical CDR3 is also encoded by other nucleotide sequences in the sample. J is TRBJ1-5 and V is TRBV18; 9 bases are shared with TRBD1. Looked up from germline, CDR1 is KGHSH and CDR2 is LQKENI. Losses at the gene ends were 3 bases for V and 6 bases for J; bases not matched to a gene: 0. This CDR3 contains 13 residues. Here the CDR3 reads CASSPDRGQPQHF. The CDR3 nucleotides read TGTGCCAGCTCACCGGACAGGGGTCAGCCCCAGCATTTT.

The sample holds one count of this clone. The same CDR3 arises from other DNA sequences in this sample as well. The CDR3 nucleotides are TGCGCCAGCAGCTTGAGACCCCAGGGAGCAGATACGCAGTATTTT. Its translation: CASSLRPQGADTQYF. V is TRBV5-1 and J is TRBJ2-3; tentatively, D is TRBD1 or TRBD2 (5 bases each). V was trimmed by 1 base and J by 4 bases, leaving 13 bases between them. Looked up from germline, CDR1 is SGHRS and CDR2 is YFSETQ. This CDR3 comprises 15 residues.

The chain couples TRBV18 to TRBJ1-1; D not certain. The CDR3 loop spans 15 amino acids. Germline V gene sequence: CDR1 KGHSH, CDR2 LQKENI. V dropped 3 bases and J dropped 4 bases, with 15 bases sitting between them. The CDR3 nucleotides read TGTGCCAGCTCACCTTGGTCTTTATTAGGCACTGAAGCTTTCTTT. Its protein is CASSPWSLLGTEAFF.